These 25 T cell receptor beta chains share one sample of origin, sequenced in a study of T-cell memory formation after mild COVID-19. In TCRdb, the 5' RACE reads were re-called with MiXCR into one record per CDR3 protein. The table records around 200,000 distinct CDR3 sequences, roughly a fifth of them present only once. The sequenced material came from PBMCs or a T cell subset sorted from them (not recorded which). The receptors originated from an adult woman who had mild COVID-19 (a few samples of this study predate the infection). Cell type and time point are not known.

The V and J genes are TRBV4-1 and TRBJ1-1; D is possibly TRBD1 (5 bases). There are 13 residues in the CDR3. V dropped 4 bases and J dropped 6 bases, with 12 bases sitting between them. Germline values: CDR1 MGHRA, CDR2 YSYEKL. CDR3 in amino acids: CASSLQGWAEAFF. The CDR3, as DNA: TGCGCCAGCAGCCTGCAGGGCTGGGCTGAAGCTTTCTTT.

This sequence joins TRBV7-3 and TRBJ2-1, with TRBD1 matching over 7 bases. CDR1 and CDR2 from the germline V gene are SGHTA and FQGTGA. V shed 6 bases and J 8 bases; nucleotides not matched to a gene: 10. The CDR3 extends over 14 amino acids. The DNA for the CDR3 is TGTGCCAGCAGAACGCAGGGGGATATAGATGAGCAGTTCTTC. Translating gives CASRTQGDIDEQFF.

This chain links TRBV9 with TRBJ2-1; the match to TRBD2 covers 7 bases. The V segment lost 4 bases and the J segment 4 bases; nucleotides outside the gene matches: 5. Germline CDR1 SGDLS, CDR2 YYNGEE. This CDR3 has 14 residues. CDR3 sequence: CASSKTGGYNEQFF. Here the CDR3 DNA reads TGTGCCAGCAGCAAGACGGGGGGATACAATGAGCAGTTCTTC. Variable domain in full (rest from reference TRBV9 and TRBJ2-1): DSGVTQTPKHLITATGQRVTLRCSPRSGDLSVYWYQQSLDQGLQFLIQYYNGEERAKGNILERFSAQQFPDLHSELNLSSLELGDSALYFCASSKTGGYNEQFFGPGTRLTVL.

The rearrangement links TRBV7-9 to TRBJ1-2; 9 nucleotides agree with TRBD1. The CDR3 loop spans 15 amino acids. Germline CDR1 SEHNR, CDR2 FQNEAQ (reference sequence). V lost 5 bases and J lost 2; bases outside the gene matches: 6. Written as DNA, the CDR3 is TGTGCCAGCAGCCCCACCGGGACAGGGAACTATGGCTACACCTTC. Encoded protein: CASSPTGTGNYGYTF.

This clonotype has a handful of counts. CDR3 sequence (DNA): TGTGCCTGGACAACCGGGACAGGGGGCGAGCAGTACTTC. Protein sequence: CAWTTGTGGEQYF. The chain combines TRBV30 with TRBJ2-7, with 11 nucleotides matching TRBD1. The CDR3 runs 13 residues. Germline-derived CDR1 and CDR2 are GTSNPN and SVGIG (reference sequence). V shed 4 bases, J shed 6 bases, and the junction held 5 bases outside the gene matches.

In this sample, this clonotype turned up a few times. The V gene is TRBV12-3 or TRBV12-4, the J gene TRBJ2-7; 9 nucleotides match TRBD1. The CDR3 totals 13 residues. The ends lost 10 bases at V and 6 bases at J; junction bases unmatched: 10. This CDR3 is CAISGTGSGEQYF. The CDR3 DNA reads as TGTGCCATTTCCGGGACAGGGTCTGGCGAGCAGTACTTC.

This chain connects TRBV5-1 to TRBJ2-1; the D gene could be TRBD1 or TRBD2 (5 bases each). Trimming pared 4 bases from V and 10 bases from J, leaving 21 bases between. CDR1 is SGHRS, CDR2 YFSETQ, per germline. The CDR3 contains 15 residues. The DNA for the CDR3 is TGCGCCAGCAGCGACGGGACCGACAAATCCCCGGAGCAGTTCTTC. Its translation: CASSDGTDKSPEQFF.

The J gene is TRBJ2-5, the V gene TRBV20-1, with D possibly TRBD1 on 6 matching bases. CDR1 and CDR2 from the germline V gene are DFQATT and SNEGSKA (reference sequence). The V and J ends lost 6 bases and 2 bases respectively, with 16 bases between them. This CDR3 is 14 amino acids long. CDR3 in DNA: TGCAGTGCAGCAAGGGGCAGGGGACAAGAGACCCAGTACTTC. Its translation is CSAARGRGQETQYF.

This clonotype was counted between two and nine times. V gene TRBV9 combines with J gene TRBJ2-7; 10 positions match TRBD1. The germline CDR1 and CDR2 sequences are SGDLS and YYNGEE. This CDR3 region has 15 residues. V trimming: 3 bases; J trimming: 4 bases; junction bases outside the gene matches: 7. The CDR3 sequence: CASSAPGTGVYEQYF. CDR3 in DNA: TGTGCCAGCAGCGCCCCCGGGACAGGGGTATACGAGCAGTACTTC.

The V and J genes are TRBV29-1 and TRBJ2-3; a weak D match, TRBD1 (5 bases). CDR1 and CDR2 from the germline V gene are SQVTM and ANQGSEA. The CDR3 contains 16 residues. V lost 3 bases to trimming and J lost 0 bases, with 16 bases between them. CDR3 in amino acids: CSVDGATRTSTDTQYF. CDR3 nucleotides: TGCAGCGTTGATGGGGCCACCCGGACAAGCACAGATACGCAGTATTTT.

CDR3 residues: CASSPGHPGEQFF. DNA of the CDR3: TGTGCCAGCAGCCCGGGACATCCTGGGGAGCAGTTCTTC. V usage is TRBV14 and J usage is TRBJ2-1, with D possibly TRBD1 on 6 matching bases. V lost 4 bases and J 10 bases, leaving 14 bases between the germline ends. The CDR3 covers 13 residues. Germline CDR1 reads SGHDN; CDR2 reads FVKESK.

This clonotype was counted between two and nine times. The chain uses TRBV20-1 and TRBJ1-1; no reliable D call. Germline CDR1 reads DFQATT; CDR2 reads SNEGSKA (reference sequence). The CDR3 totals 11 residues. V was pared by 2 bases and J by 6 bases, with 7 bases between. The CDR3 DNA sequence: TGCAGTGCTAGAACCGGCCCTGAAGCTTTCTTT. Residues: CSARTGPEAFF.

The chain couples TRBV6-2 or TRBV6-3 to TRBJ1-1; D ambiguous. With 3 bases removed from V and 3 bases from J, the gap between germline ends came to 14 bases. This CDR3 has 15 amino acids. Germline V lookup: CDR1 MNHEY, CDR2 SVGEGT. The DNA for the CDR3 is TGTGCCAGCAGTTATCTTCGGCAGCCCTACACTGAAGCTTTCTTT. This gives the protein CASSYLRQPYTEAFF.

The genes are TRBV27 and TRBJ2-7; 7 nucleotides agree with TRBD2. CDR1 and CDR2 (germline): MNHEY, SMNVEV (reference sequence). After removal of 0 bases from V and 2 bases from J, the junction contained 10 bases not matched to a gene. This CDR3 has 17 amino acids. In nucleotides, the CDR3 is TGTGCCAGCAGTTTATCAGGCCGAGCGGGGACCACCTACGAGCAGTACTTC. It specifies CASSLSGRAGTTYEQYF.

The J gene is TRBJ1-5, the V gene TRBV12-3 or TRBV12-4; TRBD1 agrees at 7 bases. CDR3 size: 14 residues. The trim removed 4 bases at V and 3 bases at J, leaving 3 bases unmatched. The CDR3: CASSSTGANQPQHF. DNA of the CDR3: TGTGCCAGCAGTTCTACAGGGGCCAATCAGCCCCAGCATTTT.

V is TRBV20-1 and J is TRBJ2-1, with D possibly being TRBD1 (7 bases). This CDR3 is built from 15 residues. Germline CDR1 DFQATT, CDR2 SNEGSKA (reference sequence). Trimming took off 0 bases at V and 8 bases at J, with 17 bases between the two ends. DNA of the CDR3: TGCAGTGCTAGAGATCAGGGGGGTTTTCTGTATGAGCAGTTCTTC. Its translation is CSARDQGGFLYEQFF.

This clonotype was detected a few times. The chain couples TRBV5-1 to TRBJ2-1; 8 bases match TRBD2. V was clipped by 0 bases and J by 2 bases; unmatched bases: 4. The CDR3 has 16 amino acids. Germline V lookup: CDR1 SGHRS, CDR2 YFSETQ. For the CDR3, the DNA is TGCGCCAGCAGCTTGGCTAGCGGGCCAACCTACAATGAGCAGTTCTTC. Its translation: CASSLASGPTYNEQFF.

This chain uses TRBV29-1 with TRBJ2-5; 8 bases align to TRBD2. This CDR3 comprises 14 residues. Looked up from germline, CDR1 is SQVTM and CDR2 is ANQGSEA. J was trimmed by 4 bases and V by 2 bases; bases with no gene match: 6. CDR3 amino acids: CSVESSGRVETQYF. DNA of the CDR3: TGCAGCGTTGAAAGTTCCGGGAGGGTAGAGACCCAGTACTTC.

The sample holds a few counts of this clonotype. CDR3 in amino acids: CASSQAEFGYGYTF. In nucleotides, the CDR3 is TGCGCCAGCAGCCAGGCCGAATTTGGGTATGGCTACACCTTC. This chain connects TRBV4-1 to TRBJ1-2; unclear D gene. The CDR3 is 14 amino acids. The germline CDR1 and CDR2 sequences are MGHRA and YSYEKL. V lost 3 bases to trimming and J lost 5 bases, with 13 bases between them.

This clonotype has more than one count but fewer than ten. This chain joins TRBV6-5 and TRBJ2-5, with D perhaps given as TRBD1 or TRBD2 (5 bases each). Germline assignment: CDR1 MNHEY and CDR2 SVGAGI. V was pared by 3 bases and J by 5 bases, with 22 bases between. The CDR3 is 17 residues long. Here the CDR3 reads CASSYGGRGSFGETQYF. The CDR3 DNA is TGTGCCAGCAGTTATGGAGGAAGGGGCTCGTTCGGGGAGACCCAGTACTTC.

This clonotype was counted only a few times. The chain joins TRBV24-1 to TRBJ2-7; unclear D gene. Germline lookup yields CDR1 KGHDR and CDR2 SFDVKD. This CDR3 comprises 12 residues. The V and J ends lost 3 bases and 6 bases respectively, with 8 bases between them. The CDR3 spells CATSDGPGEQYF. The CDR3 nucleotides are TGTGCCACCAGTGATGGCCCGGGCGAGCAGTACTTC.

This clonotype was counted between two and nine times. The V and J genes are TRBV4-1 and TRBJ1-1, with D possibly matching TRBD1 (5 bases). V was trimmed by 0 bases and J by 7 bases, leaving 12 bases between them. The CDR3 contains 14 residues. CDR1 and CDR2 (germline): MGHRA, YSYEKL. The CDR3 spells CASSQDWGSSEAFF. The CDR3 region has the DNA TGCGCCAGCAGCCAAGATTGGGGGAGTAGTGAAGCTTTCTTT.

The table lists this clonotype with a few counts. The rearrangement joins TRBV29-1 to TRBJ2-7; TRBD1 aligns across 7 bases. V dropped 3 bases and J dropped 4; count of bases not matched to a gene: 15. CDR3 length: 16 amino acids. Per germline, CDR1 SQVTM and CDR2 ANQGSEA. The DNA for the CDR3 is TGCAGCGTTGAGGATGACTCCGGGACAGAAAGATACGAGCAGTACTTC. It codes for CSVEDDSGTERYEQYF.

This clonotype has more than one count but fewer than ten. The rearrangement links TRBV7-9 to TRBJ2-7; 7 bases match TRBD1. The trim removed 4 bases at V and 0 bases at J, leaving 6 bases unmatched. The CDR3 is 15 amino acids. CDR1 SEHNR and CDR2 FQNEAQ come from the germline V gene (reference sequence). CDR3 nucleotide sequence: TGTGCCAGCAGCTCGACAGGGACCCCCTCCTACGAGCAGTACTTC. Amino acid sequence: CASSSTGTPSYEQYF.

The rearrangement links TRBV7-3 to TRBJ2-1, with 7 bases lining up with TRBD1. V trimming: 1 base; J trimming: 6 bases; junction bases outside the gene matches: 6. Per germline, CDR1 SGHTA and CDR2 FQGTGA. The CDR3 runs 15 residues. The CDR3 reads CASSLIQGTLNEQFF. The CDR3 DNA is TGTGCCAGCAGCTTAATACAGGGGACCCTCAATGAGCAGTTCTTC.